These T cell receptor beta chains were read from a single sample in a study of post-analysis software for immune sequencing data. TCRdb reprocessed the PCR reads via MiXCR and lists one record per CDR3 protein. The repertoire holds 450,000 to 650,000 distinct CDR3 sequences, about 44% seen once, with under 2% in the top ten. Sequenced sample: blood. Source of these receptors: a girl aged 10-17 years with multiple sclerosis. The CDR3 runs from the conserved cysteine through the conserved F or W. D genes are given only for firm matches. The size of a clone is reported for some rows only, either as once, few or many, or as a class for expanded clones.

j_call	clone_size	v_call	d_call	cdr3_nt	cdr3_aa
TRBJ2-7	few	TRBV20-1	TRBD1	TGCAGTGCTAGAGGTACAGGGGGCGATACTCGCTCCTACGAGCAGTACTTC	CSARGTGGDTRSYEQYF
TRBJ2-1	.	TRBV20-1	TRBD1	TGCAGTGCTAGAGGGGACAGGGAGCCGTTCTTC	CSARGDREPFF
TRBJ2-7	.	TRBV12-3/TRBV12-4	.	TGTGCCAGCAGTCCAGGGGGGGCGGGTTACGAGCAGTACTTC	CASSPGGAGYEQYF
TRBJ2-1	.	TRBV5-1	TRBD2	TGCGCCAGCAGCGACGGGACTAGCGGGCTAGAGCAGTTCTTC	CASSDGTSGLEQFF
TRBJ2-1	once	TRBV29-1	.	TGCAGCGTTGAACGGCGGGTCGGGGGTGGTGAGCAGTTCTTC	CSVERRVGGGEQFF
TRBJ2-5	.	TRBV5-5	.	TGTGCCAGCAGCCTGTTCCACGGGTCACTTCTCCCGCAGTACTTC	CASSLFHGSLLPQYF
TRBJ2-5	.	TRBV24-1	.	TGTGCCACCAGTGATAATGAGGGGACCCAGTACTTC	CATSDNEGTQYF
TRBJ2-3	.	TRBV10-3	TRBD2	TGTGCCATCAGTGGACTAGCGGGGACAGATACGCAGTATTTT	CAISGLAGTDTQYF
TRBJ2-7	few	TRBV6-6	TRBD1	TGTGCCACCAAAGGACAGGGGGAGTACGAGCAGTACTTC	CATKGQGEYEQYF
TRBJ2-7	.	TRBV12-3/TRBV12-4	TRBD1	TGTGCCAGCAGCTATTCGACAGGGGGCACCTACGAGCAGTACTTC	CASSYSTGGTYEQYF
TRBJ1-6	.	TRBV14	TRBD1	TGTGCCAGCAGCTACGGACAGGGCATTTCACCCCTCCACTTT	CASSYGQGISPLHF
TRBJ2-7	few	TRBV12-3/TRBV12-4	TRBD2	TGTGCCAGCAGGGCCGAGCGGGGAACCTACGAGCAGTACTTC	CASRAERGTYEQYF
TRBJ2-1	.	TRBV7-3	.	TGTGCCAGCAGCTTAATGGGGGCGCGGGGCAATGAGCAGTTCTTC	CASSLMGARGNEQFF
TRBJ1-4	.	TRBV9	TRBD1	TGTGCCAGCAGCGTAGGGACAGGGGCAGCTAATGAAAAACTGTTTTTT	CASSVGTGAANEKLFF
TRBJ2-6	.	TRBV20-1	.	TGCAGTGCTAGCGAGGAGGCTAGCGCCGACCACTCTGGGGCCAACGTCCTGACTTTC	CSASEEASADHSGANVLTF
TRBJ2-7	once	TRBV27	TRBD1	TGTGCCAGCAGTTTATCATCCACAGGGGGCTCCGCCTACGAGCAGTACTTC	CASSLSSTGGSAYEQYF
TRBJ2-6	.	TRBV6-6	.	TGTGCCAGCAGATTCGGCAGCTCTGGGGCCAACGTCCTGACTTTC	CASRFGSSGANVLTF
TRBJ2-7	few	TRBV20-1	.	TGCAGTGCTAGGAAGGGCGGGGACGAGCAGTACTTC	CSARKGGDEQYF
TRBJ1-2	.	TRBV29-1	.	TGCAGCGTCCTAGCTGTAAACTATGGCTACACCTTC	CSVLAVNYGYTF
TRBJ2-7	.	TRBV27	.	TGTGCCAGCAGCCCCCACGGGAGAAACGAGCAGTACTTC	CASSPHGRNEQYF
TRBJ2-3	.	TRBV12-3/TRBV12-4	.	TGTGCCAGCAGTTTAGGCCCCGAGGATACGCAGTATTTT	CASSLGPEDTQYF
TRBJ1-4	few	TRBV12-3/TRBV12-4	TRBD1	TGTGCCAGCAGAACCCAGGGGGCTGGGGAAAAACTGTTTTTT	CASRTQGAGEKLFF
TRBJ2-1	.	TRBV20-1	.	TGCAGCGCCGAAGAGACTGGAAATGAGCAGTTCTTC	CSAEETGNEQFF
TRBJ1-1	once	TRBV12-3/TRBV12-4	.	TGTGCCAGCAGTTTAGGGGATTTACCTGAAGCTTTCTTT	CASSLGDLPEAFF
TRBJ1-1	.	TRBV12-3/TRBV12-4	.	TGTGCCAGCAGGAGACAGCCCACTGAAGCTTTCTTT	CASRRQPTEAFF
TRBJ2-1	.	TRBV5-1	.	TGCGCCAGCAGTCAGCAGAATGAGCAGTTCTTC	CASSQQNEQFF
TRBJ2-5	few	TRBV10-1	.	TGCGCCAGCAGTGAGTCGTCGAACTCCCAAGAGACCCAGTACTTC	CASSESSNSQETQYF
TRBJ2-7	.	TRBV9	.	TGTGCCAGCAGCGTAGGAGGGGGGATCCTGACCTACGAGCAGTACTTC	CASSVGGGILTYEQYF
TRBJ2-7	.	TRBV24-1	TRBD1	TGTGCCACCAGTGAAGGGGGCCGCACGGGCGAGCAGTACTTC	CATSEGGRTGEQYF
TRBJ2-3	.	TRBV6-1	TRBD2	TGTGCCAGCAGTCCTCCTTCGGGGCTAGCGGGGCTCACAGATACGCAGTATTTT	CASSPPSGLAGLTDTQYF
TRBJ1-2	few	TRBV18	.	TGTGCCAGCTCACTCACCGGGACAAAGGAGTATGGCTACACCTTC	CASSLTGTKEYGYTF
TRBJ2-5	.	TRBV29-1	.	TGCAGCGTTGGATTAGACGGGGGATCCCAAGAGACCCAGTACTTC	CSVGLDGGSQETQYF
TRBJ1-2	few	TRBV29-1	.	TGCAGCGTTGCGAGGGAGGCGGTCTATGGCTACACCTTC	CSVAREAVYGYTF
TRBJ1-1	.	TRBV5-1	.	TGCGCCAGCACAACTGCGCGCAACACTGAAGCTTTCTTT	CASTTARNTEAFF
TRBJ2-7	.	TRBV6-5	.	TGTGCCAGCAGTTACTCAAGAGCAGCTAGCTCCTACGAGCAGTACTTC	CASSYSRAASSYEQYF
TRBJ2-6	few	TRBV24-1	.	TGTGCCACCGCGGCGGGGAGCTCTGGGGCCAACGTCCTGACTTTC	CATAAGSSGANVLTF
TRBJ2-5	.	TRBV18	TRBD2	TGTCCCAGCTCAACTCTAGCGGGAGATTTCCAGTACTTC	CPSSTLAGDFQYF
TRBJ1-1	.	TRBV27	.	TGTGCCAGCAGTTTATCATCGGGACATACTGAAGCTTTCTTT	CASSLSSGHTEAFF
TRBJ2-3	once	TRBV5-1	.	TGCGCCAGCAGTCTGATCGGGGGGCTAAGCACAGATACGCAGTATTTT	CASSLIGGLSTDTQYF
TRBJ2-3	.	TRBV9	TRBD2	TGTGCCAGCAGCGCTAGCGGGGCCAGCACAAATACGCAGTATTTT	CASSASGASTNTQYF
TRBJ2-7	.	TRBV12-3/TRBV12-4	.	TGTGCCAGCAGTGTCGCCGCAGGGAGCCAATCCTACGAGCAGTACTTC	CASSVAAGSQSYEQYF
TRBJ2-3	many	TRBV12-3/TRBV12-4	TRBD1	TGCGCCAGCAGCTTGGACAGGGGAACGGATACGCAGTATTTT	CASSLDRGTDTQYF
TRBJ2-1	.	TRBV10-3	TRBD1	TGTGCCACCCAAATTCAGGGGGCGCGGAATGAGCAGTTCTTC	CATQIQGARNEQFF
TRBJ1-2	few	TRBV7-8	TRBD1	TGTGCCAGCTTCCGACAGGGGCGAGACTATGGCTACACCTTC	CASFRQGRDYGYTF
TRBJ1-2	.	TRBV4-1	.	TGCGCCAGCAGCCCTGTGATGGAAGTCCGCTACACCTTC	CASSPVMEVRYTF
TRBJ2-7	.	TRBV20-1	TRBD1	TGCAGTGCTAACCCCAGGGGGACCGGCTACGAGCAGTACTTC	CSANPRGTGYEQYF
TRBJ2-5	once	TRBV10-3	.	TGTGCCATCAGTGGGTTTCGGGAAGAGCAGTACTTC	CAISGFREEQYF
TRBJ2-1	.	TRBV10-3	.	TGTGCCATCAGTGGGGACACCCACTACAATGAGCAGTTCTTC	CAISGDTHYNEQFF
TRBJ1-2	many	TRBV12-3/TRBV12-4	.	TGTGCCAGCAGGGGCTATGGCTACACCTTC	CASRGYGYTF
TRBJ1-4	few	TRBV20-1	TRBD1	TGCAGTGCTAGTAACCCGGGACAGCTCAATGAAAAACTGTTTTTT	CSASNPGQLNEKLFF
TRBJ2-7	.	TRBV9	.	TGTGCCAGCAGCCCCACCGGACAGACCTACGAGCGGTACTTC	CASSPTGQTYERYF
TRBJ1-2	few	TRBV7-2	.	TGTGCCAGCAGCTTAACGGACGGCCCCTATGGCTACACCTTC	CASSLTDGPYGYTF
TRBJ2-5	few	TRBV29-1	TRBD1	TGCAGCGTTGAAAGGGCACAGGGGCATCGGGAGACCCAGTACTTC	CSVERAQGHRETQYF
TRBJ2-1	.	TRBV3-1	TRBD2	TGTGCCAGCAGCCAATTAGGTCGCGGGAGAGAGCAGTTCTTC	CASSQLGRGREQFF
TRBJ2-5	.	TRBV12-3/TRBV12-4	.	TGTGCCGGCAGTTTAATGGGGCAAGAGACCCAGTACTTC	CAGSLMGQETQYF